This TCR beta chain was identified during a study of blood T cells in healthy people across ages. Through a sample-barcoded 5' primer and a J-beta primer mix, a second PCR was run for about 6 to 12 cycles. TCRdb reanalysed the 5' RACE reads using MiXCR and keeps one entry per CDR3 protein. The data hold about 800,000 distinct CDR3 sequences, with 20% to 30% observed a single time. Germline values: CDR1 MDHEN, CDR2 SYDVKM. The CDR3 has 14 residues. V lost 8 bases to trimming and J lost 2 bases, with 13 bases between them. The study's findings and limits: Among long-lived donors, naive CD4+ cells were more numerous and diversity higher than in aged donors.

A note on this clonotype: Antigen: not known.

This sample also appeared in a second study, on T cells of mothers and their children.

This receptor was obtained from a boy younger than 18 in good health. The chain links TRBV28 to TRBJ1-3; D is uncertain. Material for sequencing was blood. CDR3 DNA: TGTGCCAGCTTCCGGCCGGGAGCTGGAAACACCATATATTTT. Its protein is CASFRPGAGNTIYF.